One and the same sample provided the 18 T cell receptor beta chains below, sequenced in a study of T cell responses to AZD1222 COVID-19 vaccine. Profiling relied on immunoSEQ multiplex PCR, and the TCRdb table lists in-frame clones only, not all of them. This table holds fewer than 180,000 clones, around 90% found once. This specimen was peripheral blood, taken 28 days after the second AZD1222 dose. These receptors were collected from an adult who received the AZD1222 COVID-19 vaccine.

This chain connects TRBV11-2 to TRBJ2-7; D ambiguous. Trimming left V 6 bases short and J 0 bases short, with 6 bases between. Per germline, CDR1 SGHAT and CDR2 FQNNGV. The CDR3 extends over 12 amino acids. The CDR3 is CASSYNSYEQYF. The CDR3 DNA reads TGTGCCAGCAGTTATAACTCCTACGAGCAGTACTTC.

This clone occurred once. The rearrangement links TRBV7-9 to TRBJ2-7; D not certain. Germline-derived CDR1 and CDR2 are SEHNR and FQNEAQ (reference sequence). The CDR3 totals 12 residues. V was cut by 5 bases and J by 3 bases, with 8 bases left in between. This CDR3 is CASSPSFYEQYF. Here the CDR3 DNA reads TGTGCCAGCAGCCCATCCTTCTACGAGCAGTACTTC.

J is TRBJ1-2 and V is TRBV27, with D uncertain. The CDR3 spans 14 residues. CDR1 is MNHEY and CDR2 is SMNVEV in the germline V gene (reference sequence). Between the trimmed V and J ends, which lost 4 bases and 8 bases, there was a span of 17 bases. CDR3 protein: CASSSPARAEGYTF. In DNA, the CDR3 is TGTGCCAGCAGTTCCCCCGCAAGGGCGGAGGGCTACACCTTC.

This chain joins TRBV28 and TRBJ1-6, with 9 bases aligning to TRBD1. CDR3 size: 16 residues. V shed 7 bases and J 4 bases; nucleotides not matched to a gene: 8. Per germline, CDR1 MDHEN and CDR2 SYDVKM. The CDR3 region is CASKRWGQGYNSPLHF. CDR3 nucleotides: TGTGCCAGCAAGCGGTGGGGACAGGGATATAATTCACCCCTCCACTTT.

J is TRBJ2-1 and V is TRBV21-1; TRBD2 is taken as the D call from the table, unchecked against the DNA. TRBV21-1 is a documented pseudogene. The CDR3 contains 16 residues. CDR3 sequence: CASRGLAQSSYNEQFF. As DNA, the CDR3 is TGTGCCAGCAGGGGACTAGCGCAGAGCTCCTACAATGAGCAGTTCTTC.

The gene calls are TRBV27 and TRBJ2-1, with TRBD2 matching 10 bases. The CDR3 is 21 residues long. Trimming cost V 0 bases and J 4 bases; bases outside gene matches: 18. CDR1 MNHEY and CDR2 SMNVEV come from the germline V gene (reference sequence). CDR3 nucleotides: TGTGCCAGCAGTTTATCGGATGGGAGCGGGAGGGCCCGTCCCCCGTACAATGAGCAGTTCTTC. Its protein is CASSLSDGSGRARPPYNEQFF.

V gene TRBV10-3 combines with J gene TRBJ2-7, with no clear D. V dropped 6 bases and J dropped 5 bases, with 11 bases sitting between them. The CDR3 length is 12 residues. Germline CDR1 reads ENHRY; CDR2 reads SYGVKD. This CDR3 is CAISDMGHEQYF. CDR3 coding DNA: TGTGCCATCAGCGACATGGGTCACGAGCAGTACTTC.

The rearrangement joins TRBV27 to TRBJ2-7; D gene unclear. V dropped 0 bases and J dropped 6 bases, with 9 bases sitting between them. Germline CDR1 is MNHEY and CDR2 is SMNVEV (reference sequence). This CDR3 is 13 amino acids long. CDR3 region: CASSLSRRGEQYF. As DNA, the CDR3 is TGTGCCAGCAGTTTATCGCGTAGAGGCGAGCAGTACTTC.

Only one count was recorded for this clone. The J gene is TRBJ2-1, the V gene TRBV19; D not resolved. Per the germline V gene, CDR1 is LNHDA and CDR2 is SQIVND (reference sequence). The CDR3 is made up of 14 amino acids. Trimming stripped 5 bases from V and 8 bases from J, with 16 bases between. The CDR3 region is CASSAGLRRDEQFF. For the CDR3, the DNA is TGTGCCAGTAGTGCCGGGCTACGACGGGATGAGCAGTTCTTC.

This clone appeared a single time. The chain links TRBV18 to TRBJ2-5; 8 bases map to TRBD2. Looked up from germline, CDR1 is KGHSH and CDR2 is LQKENI. V was pared by 2 bases and J by 5 bases, with 4 bases of the junction left unmatched. The CDR3 sequence is 14 residues long. CDR3 nucleotide sequence: TGTGCCAGCTCACCAACCAGCGGGAGTGAGACCCAGTACTTC. Translating gives CASSPTSGSETQYF.

The CDR3 DNA sequence: TGCGCCAGCAGCTTGGGAGTAGGCGAAGAGACCCAGTACTTC. This translates into CASSLGVGEETQYF. The gene calls are TRBV5-1 and TRBJ2-5; D is unclear. V lost 0 bases and J lost 3, with 9 bases in between. Germline V gene sequence: CDR1 SGHRS, CDR2 YFSETQ. The CDR3 spans 14 residues.

Only one count was recorded for this clone. V gene TRBV21-1 combines with J gene TRBJ1-1; the table's D gene call, TRBD1, was not cross checked with the DNA. TRBV21-1 is shown as a pseudogene. This CDR3 is 14 amino acids long. The CDR3 DNA reads TGTGCCAGCAGCAAGTTACAGGGTAGGTTCGAAGCTTTCTTT. This translates into CASSKLQGRFEAFF.

The chain recombines TRBV15 with TRBJ2-1; 14 bases are shared with TRBD2. V shed 5 bases and J 3 bases; nucleotides not matched to a gene: 6. This CDR3 is 17 amino acids long. Germline V gene sequence: CDR1 LNHNV, CDR2 YYDKDF (reference sequence). This chain's CDR3 is CATSGGLAGVVYNEQFF. The CDR3 region has the DNA TGTGCCACCAGCGGGGGACTAGCGGGAGTGGTCTACAATGAGCAGTTCTTC.

In this sample, this clone is large. The chain has TRBV6-2 or TRBV6-3 and TRBJ2-6, with D uncertain. Trimming left V 2 bases short and J 0 bases short, with 5 bases between. The CDR3 length is 15 residues. Germline lookup yields CDR1 MNHEY and CDR2 SVGEGT. CDR3 in amino acids: CASSYGSSGANVLTF. Written as DNA, the CDR3 is TGTGCCAGCAGTTACGGCAGCTCTGGGGCCAACGTCCTGACTTTC.

V usage is TRBV15 and J usage is TRBJ2-2, with TRBD2 as a possible D gene (7 bases). Looked up from germline, CDR1 is LNHNV and CDR2 is YYDKDF (reference sequence). The CDR3 has 15 amino acids. The germline V and J ends were trimmed by 5 bases and 3 bases, with 13 bases remaining between them. CDR3 nucleotide sequence: TGTGCCACCAGCCCCGAGGGGGGGTACACCGGGGAGCTGTTTTTT. Its translation: CATSPEGGYTGELFF.

The chain combines TRBV2 with TRBJ2-7, with TRBD1 identical over 9 bases. Germline assignment: CDR1 SNHLY and CDR2 FYNNEI. V shed 6 bases and J 2 bases; nucleotides not matched to a gene: 8. This CDR3 is 15 amino acids long. The DNA of the CDR3 is TGTGCCAGCAGGGGCGGGCGGACAGGGGCCTACGAGCAGTACTTC. The encoded protein is CASRGGRTGAYEQYF.

The chain uses TRBV9 and TRBJ2-7; unclear D gene. The CDR3 is 14 residues long. The V gene lost 1 base and the J gene lost 0 bases, with 8 bases spanning the gap. The germline V gene has CDR1 SGDLS and CDR2 YYNGEE. Here the CDR3 reads CASSVRVSSYEQYF. The CDR3 region has the DNA TGTGCCAGCAGCGTACGCGTCAGCTCCTACGAGCAGTACTTC.

The chain links TRBV14 to TRBJ2-1, with D possibly TRBD2 on 6 matching bases. The CDR3 is made up of 17 amino acids. The germline V gene encodes CDR1 SGHDN and CDR2 FVKESK. Trimming took 0 bases from V and 4 from J, leaving 16 bases between them. The CDR3 nucleotides are TGTGCCAGCAGCCAAGATCGGGCGGGGACCTATTACAATGAGCAGTTCTTC. Translation: CASSQDRAGTYYNEQFF.